Below are 7 T cell receptor beta chains sequenced from a single sample in a study of memory CD4+ T cells and cytomegalovirus serostatus. Generated by immunoSEQ multiplex PCR, the TCRdb table keeps only in-frame clones and is missing some. The sample carries tens of thousands of clones, roughly 78% recorded once. The sort gate was single viable CD3+CD4+CD8-CD45RO+ cells for memory CD4+ T cells. The specimen sequenced was memory CD4+ T cells from blood. The source of these receptors is an adult in good health and CMV-seronegative.

The rearrangement uses TRBV6-6 and TRBJ1-2; 7 bases match TRBD1. Germline values: CDR1 MNHNY, CDR2 SVGAGI (reference sequence). V gave up 7 bases and J gave up 6 bases; unmatched junction bases: 8. This CDR3 comprises 13 residues. CDR3 residues: CASTPQGYNGYTF. The CDR3 nucleotides are TGTGCCAGCACCCCACAGGGGTACAATGGCTACACCTTC.

The rearrangement uses TRBV11-3 and TRBJ1-2; D remains ambiguous. The V and J ends lost 3 bases and 8 bases respectively, with 16 bases between them. The CDR3 length is 14 residues. The V gene's germline CDR1 is SGHNT and CDR2 YENEEA. The CDR3 DNA sequence: TGTGCCAGCAGCTTGGGGAATGGAGGTGACGGCTACACCTTC. Its translation is CASSLGNGGDGYTF.

The rearrangement uses TRBV7-9 and TRBJ1-1; tentative D call: TRBD1 (6 bases). There are 14 residues in the CDR3. The germline CDR1 and CDR2 sequences are SEHNR and FQNEAQ (reference sequence). The ends were cut back, 1 base at V and 4 bases at J, with 10 bases in the middle. Here the CDR3 DNA reads TGTGCCAGCAGCTTAGGCGTCAGGGGCACTGAAGCTTTCTTT. Protein: CASSLGVRGTEAFF.

V gene TRBV5-5 combines with J gene TRBJ1-5, with D tentatively TRBD1 (5 bases). V was cut by 4 bases and J by 0 bases, with 17 bases left in between. CDR1 and CDR2 from the germline V gene are SGHKS and YYEKEE (reference sequence). This CDR3 region has 17 residues. The CDR3 loop is CASSPITGGYSNQPQHF. CDR3 coding DNA: TGTGCCAGCAGCCCCATTACAGGTGGATATAGCAATCAGCCCCAGCATTTT.

This sequence joins TRBV30 and TRBJ2-7; no clear D gene. The length of the CDR3 is 13 residues. V was trimmed by 2 bases and J by 8 bases, leaving 16 bases between them. Germline values: CDR1 GTSNPN, CDR2 SVGIG (reference sequence). CDR3 sequence: CAWSLESRRQQYF. The DNA for the CDR3 is TGTGCCTGGAGTTTGGAATCGCGGCGACAGCAGTACTTC.

This clone has more than one count but fewer than ten. The rearrangement links TRBV29-1 to TRBJ1-2; D is unresolved. V was pared by 5 bases and J by 2 bases, with 15 bases between. The CDR3 length is 14 residues. Germline-derived CDR1 and CDR2 are SQVTM and ANQGSEA. The CDR3 loop is CSVNRETPNYGYTF. Written as DNA, the CDR3 is TGCAGCGTTAATCGGGAGACCCCCAACTATGGCTACACCTTC.

The chain employs TRBV29-1 and TRBJ2-5; D is perhaps TRBD1 or TRBD2 (5 bases each). Germline V gene lookup returns CDR1 SQVTM and CDR2 ANQGSEA. V lost 2 bases to trimming and J lost 5 bases, with 15 bases between them. The CDR3 loop spans 14 amino acids. The chain's CDR3 is CSVERSGGSETQYF. The CDR3 DNA reads TGCAGCGTTGAAAGGAGTGGGGGAAGTGAGACCCAGTACTTC.